These 10 T cell receptor beta chains originate from one sample sequenced in a study of blood T cell repertoires in COVID-19. The assay was immunoSEQ multiplex PCR, and TCRdb's table has in-frame clones only and misses some. Found here are over 55,000 clones, around 84% of them singletons; the top ten hold 7.4%. Material: peripheral blood. These receptors were collected from a human donor with active COVID-19. The donor label of this sample is uncertain.

This clone was found a few times. The CDR3 protein is CASSLRGLGYEQYF. In DNA, the CDR3 is TGTGCCAGCAGCTTGAGAGGCCTCGGGTACGAGCAGTACTTC. This rearrangement joins TRBV7-2 to TRBJ2-7; no reliable D call. CDR1 is SGHTA and CDR2 is FQGNSA in the germline V gene. The CDR3 spans 14 residues. With 3 bases removed from V and 4 bases from J, the gap between germline ends came to 13 bases.

The V and J genes are TRBV3-1 (or the pseudogene TRBV3-2) and TRBJ2-1, with 7 nucleotides matching TRBD1. V lost 4 bases, J lost 0 bases, and 6 bases stayed unmatched. Germline V CDR1 and CDR2: LGHDT, YNNKEL (reference sequence). This CDR3 is 16 amino acids long. The CDR3, as DNA: TGTGCCAGCAGCCCCGGGACAGACAGCTCCTACAATGAGCAGTTCTTC. Its protein is CASSPGTDSSYNEQFF.

The chain joins TRBV6-5 to TRBJ1-5; possible D gene TRBD1, 5 bases. Germline assignment: CDR1 MNHEY and CDR2 SVGAGI. V lost 7 bases and J lost 2, with 15 bases in between. The CDR3 covers 15 residues. The CDR3 DNA follows: TGTGCCAGCACCGGGGGAGGGGAACGCAATCAGCCCCAGCATTTT. Its protein product is CASTGGGERNQPQHF.

This chain links TRBV6-5 with TRBJ1-2; tentatively, D is TRBD1 (5 bases). The CDR3 totals 15 residues. The V end lost 7 bases, the J end lost 4 bases, and 19 bases lay between the germline ends. CDR1 and CDR2 from the germline V gene are MNHEY and SVGAGI. As DNA, the CDR3 is TGTGCCAGCAAACGAACCTGGCAGGGATCCTATGGCTACACCTTC. Protein: CASKRTWQGSYGYTF.

The chain is built from TRBV7-2 and TRBJ1-1; TRBD1 aligns across 8 bases. Trimming cost V 5 bases and J 8 bases; bases outside gene matches: 10. CDR3 length equals 14 residues. Germline values: CDR1 SGHTA, CDR2 FQGNSA. CDR3 region: CASSHSGTGVEAFF. In nucleotides, the CDR3 is TGTGCCAGCAGCCATTCCGGGACAGGAGTAGAAGCTTTCTTT.

The chain joins TRBV6-2 or TRBV6-3 to TRBJ1-1; D uncertain. Per germline, CDR1 MNHEY and CDR2 SVGEGT. Trimming stripped 6 bases from V and 5 bases from J, with 7 bases between. The CDR3 length is 11 residues. The CDR3 nucleotides read TGTGCCAGCAGCCAACGGACTGAAGCTTTCTTT. Translation gives CASSQRTEAFF.

The gene calls are TRBV7-2 and TRBJ1-2; D perhaps matches TRBD1 (5 bases). V shed 8 bases and J shed 2 bases, with 15 bases lying between them. CDR1 and CDR2 from the germline V gene are SGHTA and FQGNSA. The CDR3 spans 14 residues. This chain's CDR3 is CASFWGLTNYGYTF. The CDR3 DNA sequence: TGTGCCAGCTTCTGGGGACTGACGAACTATGGCTACACCTTC.

The rearrangement links TRBV14 to TRBJ2-1; 7 bases map to TRBD2. J gave up 7 bases and V 6 bases, and 12 bases lay outside the gene matches. Germline V gene lookup returns CDR1 SGHDN and CDR2 FVKESK. CDR3 length: 15 amino acids. For the CDR3, the DNA is TGTGCCAGCAGGAGGGGCGGGAGTAGGGGAAATGAGCAGTTCTTC. Translating it yields CASRRGGSRGNEQFF.

The chain uses TRBV28 and TRBJ1-6, with D possibly being TRBD1 (6 bases). Trimming shortened V by 4 bases and J by 11 bases, and 21 bases separated the two germline ends. Germline assignment: CDR1 MDHEN and CDR2 SYDVKM. The CDR3 covers 16 residues. The CDR3 DNA reads as TGTGCCAGCAGTTCCCCAACAGGGATCGGAGCGCCACCCCTCCACTTT. Translating gives CASSSPTGIGAPPLHF.

This chain connects TRBV7-2 to TRBJ2-7, with 9 bases aligning to TRBD1. The junction had 2 bases not matched to a gene; V was cut back by 5 bases and J by 6 bases. Germline CDR1 SGHTA, CDR2 FQGNSA. The CDR3 runs 12 residues. CDR3 nucleotides: TGTGCCAGCAGCCCGGACAGGGGCGAGCAGTACTTC. Its translation: CASSPDRGEQYF.